This TCR beta chain originates from a study of CD8+CD57+ T cells in acquired aplastic anemia. CD8+CD57+ cell expansion had been shown by flow cytometry in patients chosen for sequencing. Every one of the patients had aplastic anemia (severe, acquired). Patients were treatment-naive when blood was sampled. According to the study, genomic DNA was the template for TCR beta VDJ and CDR3 profiling. A single record per CDR3 protein comes from TCRdb applying MiXCR to the reads. The profile covers 110,000 or so distinct CDR3 sequences, with under 60% appearing a single time and roughly 30% taken by the ten largest. This clonotype originated in a human donor with aplastic anemia. The sequenced sample consisted of sorted CD4+, CD8+, or CD8+CD57+ T cells (not recorded which) from PBMCs.

The CDR3 DNA reads TGTGCCAGCAGCTCCCGGCTCTATACAGATACGCAGTATTTT. It specifies CASSSRLYTDTQYF. V and J are TRBV11-2 and TRBJ2-3; D gene ambiguous. Germline V gene sequence: CDR1 SGHAT, CDR2 FQNNGV. The ends were cut back, 4 bases at V and 3 bases at J, with 11 bases in the middle. The CDR3 loop spans 14 amino acids.